This note documents a single T cell receptor (beta chain) sequence. Its antigen is as yet unknown. Sample time point: week 35, safety follow-up. It was 300 ug of mutant IDH1 20-mer peptide that made up each vaccine dose, given with topical imiquimod. Donors had new IDH1-mutant astrocytomas of WHO grade 3 or 4 (ATRX-lost). Assay used: immunoSEQ multiplex PCR; TCRdb lists only in-frame clones, some missing. The sample yields around 50,000 clones, under 90% seen once. These data come from a study of a mutant IDH1 vaccine in newly diagnosed glioma. Background on the study: Earlier treatment was radiotherapy, temozolomide, or both, with most getting both.

The CDR3 length is 16 residues. The V end was cut by 6 bases, the J end by 5 bases, with 19 bases between. Germline loops: CDR1 SGHDN, CDR2 FVKESK. This sequence originates from a woman between 18 and 29 years old with glioma. Sequenced here: PBMCs, sampled from a glioma patient whose treatment included an IDH1 peptide vaccine. V gene TRBV14 combines with J gene TRBJ2-2; the D is unclear. The chain's CDR3 is CASSDTGMIITGELFF. The CDR3 bases are TGTGCCAGCAGTGACACCGGTATGATCATTACCGGGGAGCTGTTTTTT.